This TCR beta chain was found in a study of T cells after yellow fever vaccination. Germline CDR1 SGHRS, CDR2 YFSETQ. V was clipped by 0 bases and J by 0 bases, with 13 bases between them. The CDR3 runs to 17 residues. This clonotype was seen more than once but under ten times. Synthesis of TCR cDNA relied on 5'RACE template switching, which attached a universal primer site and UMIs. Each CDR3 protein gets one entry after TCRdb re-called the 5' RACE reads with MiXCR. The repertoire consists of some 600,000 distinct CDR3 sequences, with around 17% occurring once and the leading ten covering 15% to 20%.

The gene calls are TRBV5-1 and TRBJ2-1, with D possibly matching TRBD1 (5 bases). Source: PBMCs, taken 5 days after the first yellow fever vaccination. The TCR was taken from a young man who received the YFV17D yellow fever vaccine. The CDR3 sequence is CASSLAKGAPSYNEQFF. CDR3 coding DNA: TGCGCCAGCAGCTTGGCCAAAGGGGCCCCCTCCTACAATGAGCAGTTCTTC.